This TCR beta chain comes out of a study of brain T cells in children with intractable seizures. Study findings and constraints: Pre-surgery blood may have been undersampled, hiding some clones.

V shed 2 bases and J shed 3 bases, with 6 bases lying between them. The germline V gene encodes CDR1 SGHNT and CDR2 YYREEE (reference sequence). This CDR3 contains 13 residues. In this sample, this clone turned up once. No antigen is known for it. Sequencing used immunoSEQ multiplex PCR; TCRdb keeps in-frame clones, though not all of them. In the table there are around 100,000 clones, 94% of which are singletons. The receptor's source is a boy in the first two years of life with hemimegalencephaly and intractable seizures. The J gene is TRBJ2-1, the V gene TRBV5-4; D might be TRBD2 (6 bases). This specimen consisted of peripheral blood, obtained at surgery. CDR3 sequence reads: CASSFGSYNEQFF. CDR3 coding DNA: TGTGCCAGCAGCTTCGGGAGCTACAATGAGCAGTTCTTC.